The clone carrying this T cell receptor (beta chain) was observed many times. This record belongs to a study of T cells in Graves' hyperthyroidism and ophthalmopathy. Researchers took RNA transcripts and amplified the TCR beta CDR3 regions from them. Carried out on the TCR CDR3, a first-round RT-PCR used the HTBI primer set. TCRdb analysed the multiplex PCR reads with MiXCR anew, one entry per CDR3 protein. Of fewer than 350,000 distinct CDR3 sequences detected, about 16% appear once; the ten largest clones hold roughly 31%. The CDR3 contains 12 residues. V was trimmed by 4 bases and J by 3 bases, leaving 6 bases between them. Germline V gene lookup returns CDR1 SNHLY and CDR2 FYNNEI.

The V call is TRBV2, the J call TRBJ1-1; a weak D match, TRBD1 (5 bases). Sequencing input: blood. The receptor's source is a woman aged 45-65 years with Graves' hyperthyroidism that later progressed to Graves' ophthalmopathy. For the CDR3, the DNA is TGTGCCAGCAGTGTACAGGACACTGAAGCTTTCTTT. Protein: CASSVQDTEAFF.